These 21 T cell receptor beta chains were sequenced from one sample in a study of shared clonotypes between healthy human individuals. TCRdb keeps only in-frame clones here, not all; method: immunoSEQ multiplex PCR. The data hold nearly 750,000 clones, with roughly 72% observed a single time. The sample comprised memory CD4+ T cells sorted from blood. Subset specified: CD45RA-negative fraction. The receptors here all came from a woman aged 25-40 years in good health.

This chain links TRBV4-1 with TRBJ1-5; no firm D call. Trimming took off 4 bases at V and 6 bases at J, with 13 bases between the two ends. Germline CDR1 MGHRA, CDR2 YSYEKL. The CDR3 length is 14 residues. The CDR3 reads CASSLNGEVQPQHF. CDR3 nucleotide sequence: TGCGCCAGCAGCCTCAACGGCGAGGTTCAGCCCCAGCATTTT.

The chain links TRBV5-5 to TRBJ2-2; the D call may be TRBD1 or TRBD2 (7 bases each). Germline V gene data show CDR1 as SGHKS and CDR2 as YYEKEE (reference sequence). The CDR3 is 15 amino acids. V was shortened by 7 bases and J by 4 bases, with 17 bases between the two germline ends. The CDR3 region is CASQGGTEVTGELFF. CDR3 bases: TGTGCCAGCCAGGGAGGGACAGAGGTCACCGGGGAGCTGTTTTTT.

This chain uses TRBV27 with TRBJ2-2; perhaps TRBD2 as D (6 bases). V was trimmed by 5 bases and J by 8 bases, leaving 9 bases between them. Per the germline V gene, CDR1 is MNHEY and CDR2 is SMNVEV (reference sequence). CDR3 length equals 12 residues. The CDR3 sequence is CASSPEGGELFF. The CDR3 nucleotides read TGTGCCAGCAGTCCGGAGGGAGGGGAGCTGTTTTTT.

This clone has more than one count but fewer than ten. The rearrangement links TRBV19 to TRBJ2-5, with 8 bases lining up with TRBD1. After removal of 6 bases from V and 4 bases from J, the junction contained 4 bases not matched to a gene. The CDR3 loop spans 13 amino acids. The germline V gene encodes CDR1 LNHDA and CDR2 SQIVND (reference sequence). The CDR3 loop is CASSNTGGETQYF. In nucleotides, the CDR3 is TGTGCCAGTAGCAACACAGGGGGAGAGACCCAGTACTTC.

The chain uses TRBV5-1 and TRBJ2-7, with TRBD2 matching 10 bases. Per germline, CDR1 SGHRS and CDR2 YFSETQ. After removal of 4 bases from V and 3 bases from J, the junction contained 4 bases not matched to a gene. The CDR3 covers 14 residues. CDR3: CASSPRTSGYEQYF. The CDR3 DNA reads as TGCGCCAGCAGCCCACGGACTAGCGGCTACGAGCAGTACTTC.

This chain links TRBV5-1 with TRBJ1-1; D call uncertain. The V gene's germline CDR1 is SGHRS and CDR2 YFSETQ. The CDR3 sequence is 14 residues long. V lost 4 bases, J lost 4 bases, and 14 bases lay in between. The CDR3 sequence is CASSQNMGSTEAFF. Here the CDR3 DNA reads TGCGCCAGCAGCCAAAATATGGGTAGCACTGAAGCTTTCTTT. Filled out from reference TRBV5-1 and TRBJ1-1, the complete variable domain reads KAGVTQTPRYLIKTRGQQVTLSCSPISGHRSVSWYQQTPGQGLQFLFEYFSETQRNKGNFPGRFSGRQFSNSRSEMNVSTLELGDSALYLCASSQNMGSTEAFFGQGTRLTVV.

The chain links TRBV18 to TRBJ1-2; a possible D gene is TRBD1 (5 bases). The CDR3 has 13 residues. Trimming pared 6 bases from V and 8 bases from J, leaving 16 bases between. CDR1 and CDR2 (germline): KGHSH, LQKENI. Here the CDR3 reads CASSATRDNGYTF. In DNA, the CDR3 is TGTGCCAGCTCTGCTACCAGGGATAACGGCTACACCTTC.

CDR3 amino acids: CAASSGVVEKLFF. The CDR3 nucleotides are TGTGCCGCTAGCAGTGGGGTAGTTGAAAAACTGTTTTTT. The V and J genes are TRBV19 and TRBJ1-4; no reliable D call. CDR1 and CDR2 (germline): LNHDA, SQIVND (reference sequence). The length of the CDR3 is 13 residues. Trimming pared 11 bases from V and 7 bases from J, leaving 17 bases between.

Only one count was recorded for this clone. This chain links TRBV5-1 with TRBJ2-1, with 7 bases identical to TRBD2. Germline-derived CDR1 and CDR2 are SGHRS and YFSETQ. The CDR3 extends over 15 amino acids. With 0 bases clipped from V and 7 bases from J, the junction kept 7 bases outside the gene matches. In nucleotides, the CDR3 is TGCGCCAGCAGCTTGGTTCTAGCGGACTTTAATGAGCAGTTCTTC. It encodes CASSLVLADFNEQFF.

The V gene is TRBV7-3, the J gene TRBJ1-1; 8 bases line up with TRBD1. Germline trimming cut 5 bases from V and 4 bases from J; bases unmatched to any gene: 3. Germline V gene lookup returns CDR1 SGHTA and CDR2 FQGTGA. The CDR3 consists of 13 residues. CDR3 nucleotide sequence: TGTGCCAGCAGCACCGACAGGGGCACTGAAGCTTTCTTT. As protein: CASSTDRGTEAFF.

The chain uses TRBV7-3 and TRBJ2-2; D is perhaps TRBD2 (5 bases). The length of the CDR3 is 21 residues. CDR1 SGHTA and CDR2 FQGTGA come from the germline V gene. Trimming took off 4 bases at V and 0 bases at J, with 27 bases between the two ends. The CDR3: CASSSQPMASLNLANTGELFF. CDR3 nucleotide sequence: TGTGCCAGCAGCTCCCAACCCATGGCTAGCCTCAATCTCGCGAACACCGGGGAGCTGTTTTTT.

The chain recombines TRBV27 with TRBJ1-5; D may be TRBD1 (6 bases). CDR1 MNHEY and CDR2 SMNVEV come from the germline V gene (reference sequence). This CDR3 region has 18 residues. Trimming took 5 bases from V and 0 from J, leaving 20 bases between them. The CDR3 is CASSQRGGSHSSNQPQHF. The CDR3 DNA follows: TGTGCCAGCAGTCAAAGGGGGGGCTCCCATTCTAGCAATCAGCCCCAGCATTTT.

The chain links TRBV6-1 to TRBJ2-1, with TRBD2 identical over 8 bases. Germline CDR1 and CDR2: MNHNS and SASEGT. The junction had 7 bases not matched to a gene; V was cut back by 6 bases and J by 6 bases. The CDR3 length is 14 residues. CDR3 protein: CASRPGTRVNEQFF. The CDR3 DNA reads as TGTGCCAGCAGACCTGGGACTAGGGTCAATGAGCAGTTCTTC.

V usage is TRBV27 and J usage is TRBJ1-4; D possibly corresponds to TRBD1 (5 bases). Germline V CDR1 and CDR2: MNHEY, SMNVEV (reference sequence). There are 14 residues in the CDR3. V lost 0 bases, J lost 7 bases, and 9 bases lay in between. The CDR3 loop reads CASSLSGEGEKLFF. CDR3 bases: TGTGCCAGCAGTTTATCAGGGGAGGGTGAAAAACTGTTTTTT.

The chain has TRBV23-1 and TRBJ1-5; TRBD1 matches at 8 bases. TRBV23-1 is an ORF for which the function is uncertain. The J segment lost 2 bases and the V segment lost 8 bases, leaving 17 bases of the junction unmatched. The CDR3 totals 18 residues. The CDR3 protein is CASYLDRDGGKGNQPQHF. The CDR3 region has the DNA TGCGCCAGCTATTTGGACAGGGATGGGGGTAAAGGCAATCAGCCCCAGCATTTT.

V and J are TRBV28 and TRBJ1-1; TRBD1 is a possible D gene (5 bases). CDR3 length: 14 residues. V lost 8 bases and J lost 0, with 13 bases in between. Germline V gene sequence: CDR1 MDHEN, CDR2 SYDVKM. The DNA of the CDR3 is TGTGCCAGCGAAGAGGGACGGCTGAACACTGAAGCTTTCTTT. Its translation is CASEEGRLNTEAFF.

The table lists this clone with a few counts. The rearrangement links TRBV5-1 to TRBJ2-5; no clear D. The CDR3 has 13 amino acids. Germline lookup yields CDR1 SGHRS and CDR2 YFSETQ. V was pared by 2 bases and J by 2 bases, with 7 bases between. CDR3 sequence: CASSFNGQETQYF. DNA of the CDR3: TGCGCCAGCAGCTTTAACGGTCAAGAGACCCAGTACTTC.

The V call is TRBV5-1, the J call TRBJ2-2, with no clear D. The CDR3 sequence is 16 residues long. Trimming stripped 1 base from V and 6 bases from J, with 16 bases between. CDR1 SGHRS and CDR2 YFSETQ come from the germline V gene. The CDR3 DNA reads TGCGCCAGCAGCTTGACCGTCGCTGGGTCGCCCGGGGAGCTGTTTTTT. Translating gives CASSLTVAGSPGELFF.

The V gene is TRBV5-1, the J gene TRBJ2-5; no reliable D call. The CDR3 length is 13 residues. V was clipped by 2 bases and J by 5 bases, with 10 bases between them. Germline values: CDR1 SGHRS, CDR2 YFSETQ. CDR3: CASSFGNPETQYF. CDR3 coding DNA: TGCGCCAGCAGCTTTGGGAACCCTGAGACCCAGTACTTC.

This chain connects TRBV27 to TRBJ2-3; a possible D gene is TRBD1 (7 bases). Looked up from germline, CDR1 is MNHEY and CDR2 is SMNVEV (reference sequence). The CDR3 sequence is 16 residues long. V lost 4 bases, J lost 9 bases, and 23 bases lay in between. In DNA form, the CDR3 reads TGTGCCAGCAGTTGGGACAGCGGGCTCCCCTATTGGACGCAGTATTTT. It codes for CASSWDSGLPYWTQYF.

The chain carries TRBV11-2 and TRBJ2-4, with 7 bases lining up with TRBD1. This CDR3 contains 16 residues. V gave up 5 bases and J gave up 0 bases; unmatched junction bases: 7. CDR1 is SGHAT, CDR2 FQNNGV, per germline. Here the CDR3 reads CASSARGGSAKNIQYF. The CDR3 DNA sequence: TGTGCCAGCAGCGCCAGAGGGGGCTCAGCCAAAAACATTCAGTACTTC.